This paragraph covers one T cell receptor (beta chain) sequence. One end of the junction fails to match germline, which may point to a read error. The sample originates from a study of blood T cell repertoires in COVID-19. Measured with immunoSEQ multiplex PCR; TCRdb has only the in-frame clones, and not every one. This sample has 430,000 or so clones, with about 88% found just once. The sequence was collected from a woman between 18 and 29 years old who had been exposed to COVID-19. Sequenced: PBMCs or T cells enriched from blood (not recorded which).

The CDR3 protein is CASSHSIPSGGVLNEQFF. In DNA, the CDR3 is TGTGCCAGCAGTCACTCGATCCCTAGCGGGGGCGTCCTAAATGAGCAGTTCTTC. The rearrangement joins TRBV6-2 or TRBV6-3 to TRBJ2-1; 10 bases map to TRBD2. The CDR3 consists of 18 residues. CDR1 is MNHEY and CDR2 is SVGEGT in the germline V gene.